Below, 28 T cell receptor beta chains from the same sample are listed, as sequenced in a study of blood T cell repertoires in COVID-19. Sequencing used immunoSEQ multiplex PCR; TCRdb keeps in-frame clones, though not all of them. The sample has some 250,000 clones, roughly 80% seen once. Sequenced sample: peripheral blood. The receptors originated from an elderly woman with acute or convalescent COVID-19.

The chain has TRBV15 and TRBJ1-1; unclear D gene. The CDR3 loop spans 13 amino acids. V lost 0 bases to trimming and J lost 5 bases, with 7 bases between them. Germline assignment: CDR1 LNHNV and CDR2 YYDKDF (reference sequence). In DNA, the CDR3 is TGTGCCACCAGCAGAGAAGGGAGGACTGAAGCTTTCTTT. This translates into CATSREGRTEAFF.

The V call is TRBV6-5, the J call TRBJ1-4; D unresolved. From germline, CDR1 is MNHEY and CDR2 SVGAGI. This CDR3 is built from 12 residues. V lost 6 bases to trimming and J lost 4 bases, with 6 bases between them. The CDR3: CASSSGNEKLFF. DNA for the CDR3: TGTGCCAGCAGCTCGGGTAATGAAAAACTGTTTTTT.

The V call is TRBV15, the J call TRBJ1-1; the match to TRBD1 covers 9 bases. The CDR3 spans 16 residues. V was clipped by 1 base and J by 2 bases; unmatched bases: 5. Germline V gives CDR1 LNHNV, CDR2 YYDKDF (reference sequence). CDR3 DNA: TGTGCCACCAGCAGAGGACCGGGACAGGGAAACACTGAAGCTTTCTTT. Translating it yields CATSRGPGQGNTEAFF.

This chain links TRBV18 with TRBJ2-3; 7 positions agree with TRBD1. Germline loops: CDR1 KGHSH, CDR2 LQKENI. J lost 6 bases, V lost 6 bases, and 9 bases had no gene match. This CDR3 comprises 14 residues. CDR3 coding DNA: TGTGCCAGCTCGGGGGACAGAAGATCTGATACGCAGTATTTT. It codes for CASSGDRRSDTQYF.

The rearrangement links TRBV28 to TRBJ1-2, with 7 bases matching TRBD1. CDR1 and CDR2 (germline): MDHEN, SYDVKM. CDR3 size: 15 residues. V gave up 4 bases and J gave up 3 bases; unmatched junction bases: 8. In nucleotides, the CDR3 is TGTGCCAGCAGTTCCCCTTTCAGGGGGGACTATGGCTACACCTTC. Translated, it gives CASSSPFRGDYGYTF.

The chain uses TRBV19 and TRBJ2-3; TRBD2 agrees at 8 bases. Germline V lookup: CDR1 LNHDA, CDR2 SQIVND (reference sequence). Trimming cost V 6 bases and J 7 bases; bases outside gene matches: 24. The CDR3 length is 19 residues. This CDR3 reads CASSPRADLAGNRGNTQYF. CDR3 nucleotide sequence: TGTGCCAGTAGCCCAAGAGCGGACTTAGCGGGAAACCGGGGGAATACGCAGTATTTT.

The chain recombines TRBV4-1 with TRBJ1-6; D is unresolved. Germline CDR1 and CDR2: MGHRA and YSYEKL. The CDR3 length is 15 residues. Trimming took 5 bases from V and 8 from J, leaving 16 bases between them. The CDR3 coding sequence is TGCGCCAGCAGCGCGGACCTGGGAGTCGATTCACCCCTCCACTTT. Its translation: CASSADLGVDSPLHF.

This clone was seen a few times. The chain combines TRBV10-3 with TRBJ1-2, with a tentative D call TRBD1 (5 bases). Germline CDR1 reads ENHRY; CDR2 reads SYGVKD. The CDR3 length is 16 residues. Trimming pared 0 bases from V and 8 bases from J, leaving 19 bases between. CDR3 DNA sequence: TGTGCCATCAGTGAGTCAGGAGGGGCTCCGGGAGGGGGCTACACCTTC. Its translation: CAISESGGAPGGGYTF.

The chain combines TRBV5-5 with TRBJ1-4, with D possibly matching TRBD1 (5 bases). Trimming shortened V by 2 bases and J by 8 bases, and 10 bases separated the two germline ends. The germline V gene encodes CDR1 SGHKS and CDR2 YYEKEE (reference sequence). This CDR3 is 13 amino acids long. CDR3 sequence reads: CASSLVTVEKLFF. CDR3 coding DNA: TGTGCCAGCAGCTTAGTGACAGTGGAAAAACTGTTTTTT.

This chain links TRBV28 with TRBJ2-7; tentatively, D is TRBD1 (5 bases). Trimming left V 5 bases short and J 8 bases short, with 16 bases between. CDR1 is MDHEN, CDR2 SYDVKM, per germline. The CDR3 is made up of 13 amino acids. CDR3 sequence (DNA): TGTGCCAGCAGTGTACAGGTAACCGTCCAGCAGTACTTC. Its protein is CASSVQVTVQQYF.

The chain has TRBV2 and TRBJ2-2; the match to TRBD2 covers 9 bases. In germline, CDR1 is SNHLY, CDR2 FYNNEI. Trimming at V came to 1 base and at J to 6 bases, leaving 3 bases not matched to a gene. The CDR3 runs to 15 residues. This CDR3 reads CASSEGGGAAGELFF. For the CDR3, the DNA is TGTGCCAGCAGTGAAGGCGGGGGGGCGGCCGGGGAGCTGTTTTTT. Using reference TRBV2 and TRBJ2-2 for the parts outside the CDR3, the full variable domain is EPEVTQTPSHQVTQMGQEVILRCVPISNHLYFYWYRQILGQKVEFLVSFYNNEISEKSEIFDDQFSVERPDGSNFTLKIRSTKLEDSAMYFCASSEGGGAAGELFFGEGSRLTVL.

The chain joins TRBV7-2 to TRBJ2-7, with a possible D match to TRBD1 (7 bases). Germline V gene lookup returns CDR1 SGHTA and CDR2 FQGNSA. Trimming left V 0 bases short and J 4 bases short, with 13 bases between. This CDR3 region has 15 residues. CDR3 nucleotide sequence: TGTGCCAGCAGCTTAGCAATGACAGGGAGGTACGAGCAGTACTTC. It encodes CASSLAMTGRYEQYF.

The chain recombines TRBV2 with TRBJ2-7, with 8 positions matching TRBD1. V lost 5 bases, J lost 2 bases, and 8 bases stayed unmatched. The CDR3 loop spans 15 amino acids. The V gene's germline CDR1 is SNHLY and CDR2 FYNNEI. For the CDR3, the DNA is TGTGCCAGCAGTCTTGGACAGGGTGGCACCTACGAGCAGTACTTC. Amino acid sequence: CASSLGQGGTYEQYF.

This clone came up once. As DNA, the CDR3 is TGTGCCAGCAGCCGGACTAGCGGGGGGCCGGTAATCGGGGAGCTGTTTTTT. Protein product: CASSRTSGGPVIGELFF. The rearrangement uses TRBV3-1 (or the pseudogene TRBV3-2) and TRBJ2-2; 14 nucleotides match TRBD2. V shed 4 bases, J shed 7 bases, and the junction held 8 bases outside the gene matches. Germline CDR1 LGHDT, CDR2 YNNKEL (reference sequence). The CDR3 spans 17 residues.

This clone was found a few times. V usage is TRBV18 and J usage is TRBJ1-6; TRBD1 matches at 8 bases. The CDR3 is 15 residues long. The germline CDR1 and CDR2 sequences are KGHSH and LQKENI. After removal of 3 bases from V and 6 bases from J, the junction contained 4 bases not matched to a gene. DNA for the CDR3: TGTGCCAGCTCACCCCGGACAGGGCTTAATTCACCCCTCCACTTT. This translates into CASSPRTGLNSPLHF.

This sequence joins TRBV9 and TRBJ2-7; 8 bases are a match to TRBD1. Germline trimming cut 4 bases from V and 4 bases from J; bases unmatched to any gene: 7. The CDR3 sequence is 14 residues long. Looked up from germline, CDR1 is SGDLS and CDR2 is YYNGEE. CDR3 bases: TGTGCCAGCAGCCCCCCAGGGGGCGTTTACGAGCAGTACTTC. It is translated as CASSPPGGVYEQYF.

The rearrangement joins TRBV9 to TRBJ2-3, with D possibly being TRBD2 (6 bases). The CDR3 totals 15 residues. V lost 0 bases to trimming and J lost 7 bases, with 15 bases between them. Per germline, CDR1 SGDLS and CDR2 YYNGEE. The CDR3 nucleotides read TGTGCCAGCAGCGTAGCTACGGGGGACTCCTATACGCAGTATTTT. Translated, it gives CASSVATGDSYTQYF. The full variable domain, its missing parts supplied by reference TRBV9 and TRBJ2-3, is DSGVTQTPKHLITATGQRVTLRCSPRSGDLSVYWYQQSLDQGLQFLIQYYNGEERAKGNILERFSAQQFPDLHSELNLSSLELGDSALYFCASSVATGDSYTQYFGPGTRLTVL.

The chain carries TRBV6-5 and TRBJ1-6, with 9 bases fitting TRBD1. The V gene's germline CDR1 is MNHEY and CDR2 SVGAGI. The CDR3 has 14 amino acids. V dropped 7 bases and J dropped 6; count of bases not matched to a gene: 4. For the CDR3, the DNA is TGTGCCAGCATAGAGGGACAGGGTAATTCACCCCTCCACTTT. It specifies CASIEGQGNSPLHF.

This chain joins TRBV19 and TRBJ1-4; D not certain. Germline V gene lookup returns CDR1 LNHDA and CDR2 SQIVND (reference sequence). V gave up 5 bases and J gave up 4 bases, with 17 bases separating them. The CDR3 runs 16 residues. CDR3 loop: CASSLVAGLLNEKLFF. CDR3 in DNA: TGTGCCAGTAGTCTGGTGGCAGGTCTTCTTAATGAAAAACTGTTTTTT. Full variable domain (remainder filled in from reference TRBV19 and TRBJ1-4): DGGITQSPKYLFRKEGQNVTLSCEQNLNHDAMYWYRQDPGQGLRLIYYSQIVNDFQKGDIAEGYSVSREKKESFPLTVTSAQKNPTAFYLCASSLVAGLLNEKLFFGSGTQLSVL.

This rearrangement joins TRBV10-2 to TRBJ2-3; 8 nucleotides align to TRBD2. Per germline, CDR1 WSHSY and CDR2 SAAADI. With 3 bases clipped from V and 0 bases from J, the junction kept 2 bases outside the gene matches. The CDR3 spans 15 residues. The CDR3 DNA reads TGCGCCAGCAGTGACACTAGCGGAAGCACAGATACGCAGTATTTT. Translating it yields CASSDTSGSTDTQYF.

The chain links TRBV5-4 to TRBJ1-1; D call uncertain. The germline gives CDR1 SGHNT, CDR2 YYREEE (reference sequence). The CDR3 totals 15 residues. Trimming took off 4 bases at V and 0 bases at J, with 13 bases between the two ends. The CDR3: CASSVSLLMNTEAFF. In DNA form, the CDR3 reads TGTGCCAGCAGCGTATCACTTCTAATGAACACTGAAGCTTTCTTT.

The J gene is TRBJ1-5, the V gene TRBV6-1; D is perhaps TRBD1 (5 bases). V lost 2 bases to trimming and J lost 2 bases, with 13 bases between them. The CDR3 is 16 residues long. The V gene's germline CDR1 is MNHNS and CDR2 SASEGT. The CDR3 loop reads CASSERRPGGNQPQHF. In nucleotides, the CDR3 is TGTGCCAGCAGTGAACGGCGCCCGGGGGGCAATCAGCCCCAGCATTTT.

In this sample, this clone turned up once. This chain links TRBV5-1 with TRBJ1-6; 7 positions agree with TRBD1. Germline values: CDR1 SGHRS, CDR2 YFSETQ. This CDR3 is 17 amino acids long. V lost 0 bases, J lost 5 bases, and 8 bases stayed unmatched. The CDR3 DNA is TGCGCCAGCAGCTTGGTCGGAGGGGGCGCCGATAATTCACCCCTCCACTTT. Amino acid sequence: CASSLVGGGADNSPLHF.

This chain links TRBV5-5 with TRBJ1-6; 9 bases line up with TRBD1. The CDR3 covers 18 residues. V shed 1 base and J 0 bases; nucleotides not matched to a gene: 5. The V gene's germline CDR1 is SGHKS and CDR2 YYEKEE (reference sequence). CDR3 loop: CASSLTGGGSSYNSPLHF. The DNA of the CDR3 is TGTGCCAGCAGCTTGACAGGGGGCGGGAGCTCCTATAATTCACCCCTCCACTTT.

In its sample, this clone was seen a few times. V gene TRBV18 combines with J gene TRBJ1-1; 7 bases line up with TRBD1. After removal of 4 bases from V and 2 bases from J, the junction contained 4 bases not matched to a gene. Germline V gene lookup returns CDR1 KGHSH and CDR2 LQKENI. This CDR3 is built from 14 residues. This CDR3 reads CASSLGQHNTEAFF. CDR3 sequence (DNA): TGTGCCAGCTCACTGGGACAGCATAACACTGAAGCTTTCTTT.

The gene calls are TRBV27 and TRBJ1-4; no clear D gene. The CDR3 has 16 amino acids. Germline V gene data show CDR1 as MNHEY and CDR2 as SMNVEV (reference sequence). The V end lost 5 bases, the J end lost 8 bases, and 21 bases lay between the germline ends. The CDR3 DNA reads as TGTGCCAGCAGTCTGCATCCGGGAATACGCGTAGAAAAACTGTTTTTT. Translated, it gives CASSLHPGIRVEKLFF.

The gene calls are TRBV3-1 (or the pseudogene TRBV3-2) and TRBJ1-2; 7 positions match TRBD1. Germline V lookup: CDR1 LGHDT, CDR2 YNNKEL (reference sequence). CDR3 length: 14 residues. The trim removed 5 bases at V and 0 bases at J, leaving 3 bases unmatched. CDR3 DNA sequence: TGTGCCAGCAGCACAGGGGAGGCTAACTATGGCTACACCTTC. Translation: CASSTGEANYGYTF.

J is TRBJ2-7 and V is TRBV7-8, with TRBD1 matching 7 bases. The trim removed 1 base at V and 9 bases at J, leaving 0 bases unmatched. Germline CDR1 and CDR2: SGHVS and FQNEAQ. CDR3 length: 11 amino acids. The CDR3 sequence is CASSLGTGQYF. In DNA, the CDR3 is TGTGCCAGCAGCTTAGGGACAGGGCAGTACTTC.